What follows describes a single T cell receptor beta chain. Its antigen is unknown. This sample is part of a study of a mutant IDH1 vaccine in newly diagnosed glioma. Study background: Commencement of vaccination occurred 4-6 weeks following radiotherapy alone, or concurrently with temozolomide cycles. Patients previously underwent radiotherapy, temozolomide, or both, and most underwent both.

The CDR3 is 16 amino acids. The V gene's germline CDR1 is SGDLS and CDR2 YYNGEE. V was pared by 4 bases and J by 3 bases, with 17 bases between. Stated time point: week 23, last vaccination. In every dose of vaccine, 300 ug of mutant IDH1 20-mer peptide was given alongside topical imiquimod. Every donor had a new WHO grade 3 or 4 astrocytoma that was IDH1-mutant, with loss of nuclear ATRX. The assay was immunoSEQ multiplex PCR, and TCRdb's table has in-frame clones only and misses some. Among around 60,000 clones listed, approximately 85% were seen once. The chain links TRBV9 to TRBJ1-5, with D possibly matching TRBD1 (6 bases). The receptor comes from a man aged 30-40 years with glioma. The sample consisted of PBMCs, taken from a glioma patient whose treatment included an IDH1 peptide vaccine. The CDR3 here is CASSPSQDSFNQPQHF. CDR3 DNA sequence: TGTGCCAGCAGCCCCTCTCAGGACAGCTTCAATCAGCCCCAGCATTTT.